The TCR beta chain under discussion was sequenced for a study of CD8 T cells in ankylosing spondylitis. Study results and limitations: Disease-linked clones reportedly concentrated significantly in matched ankylosing spondylitis synovial fluid.

This CDR3 has 14 amino acids. Germline lookup yields CDR1 MNHNS and CDR2 SASEGT. J lost 3 bases, V lost 5 bases, and 6 bases had no gene match. Comment on this clonotype: Its antigen remains unknown.

TCRdb passed the 5' RACE reads through MiXCR, listing each CDR3 protein once. This sample yields hundreds of thousands of distinct CDR3 sequences, of which more than 20% are seen a single time; roughly 13% belongs to the top ten. The sample comprised blood, either unsorted or a sorted T cell fraction (not recorded which). The chain has TRBV6-1 and TRBJ1-1, with 7 bases fitting TRBD1. The sequence was collected from a male donor with ankylosing spondylitis or in good health (not recorded which). The CDR3 sequence is CASSKSTGDTEAFF. As DNA, the CDR3 is TGTGCCAGCAGTAAAAGTACAGGGGACACTGAAGCTTTCTTT.